The 18 T cell receptor beta chains listed next were all sequenced from one sample in a study of regulatory T cells. Antigens of these TCRs are unknown. The primer mix had 52 TRBV and 13 TRBJ primers. Clones were read by immunoSEQ multiplex PCR, and TCRdb kept only the in-frame ones, dropping some. The sample yields 25,000 to 40,000 clones, 93% seen once. Findings and caveats of the study: Hydrophobic residues at CDR3 positions 6 and 7 were enriched in conventional CD4+ T cells of CD3G-deficient patients.

The sample taken for sequencing was conventional CD4+ T cells sorted from blood. The receptors shown here come from a child aged 2 to 15 with CD3G deficiency.

This chain uses TRBV20-1 with TRBJ1-1, with unresolved D. CDR1 and CDR2 (germline): DFQATT, SNEGSKA (reference sequence). This CDR3 has 11 residues. V gave up 6 bases and J gave up 2 bases, with 7 bases separating them. The CDR3 reads CSALKNTEAFF. Here the CDR3 DNA reads TGCAGTGCGTTGAAAAACACTGAAGCTTTCTTT.

This clone was counted once. The V call is TRBV28, the J call TRBJ2-3; D call uncertain. Germline lookup yields CDR1 MDHEN and CDR2 SYDVKM. Deletions cut 4 bases from V and 4 bases from J, with 9 bases between. This CDR3 has 13 residues. This CDR3 reads CASSSTLPDTQYF. In DNA, the CDR3 is TGTGCCAGCAGTTCGACGCTCCCAGATACGCAGTATTTT.

Here the CDR3 reads CASSLRDRRYGYTF. The CDR3 DNA reads as TGTGCCAGCAGTCTCCGGGACAGACGCTATGGCTACACCTTC. The V and J genes are TRBV28 and TRBJ1-2, with 7 bases aligning to TRBD1. Trimming cost V 5 bases and J 4 bases; bases outside gene matches: 7. The germline gives CDR1 MDHEN, CDR2 SYDVKM. CDR3 size: 14 residues.

CDR3: CASRSYRVAVPGELFF. The CDR3 nucleotides are TGTGCCAGCAGATCATACAGGGTAGCCGTTCCCGGGGAGCTGTTTTTT. The J gene is TRBJ2-2, the V gene TRBV28; TRBD1 might be the D (6 bases). V was trimmed by 6 bases and J by 6 bases, leaving 20 bases between them. CDR1 MDHEN and CDR2 SYDVKM come from the germline V gene. The CDR3 is 16 residues long.

The V and J genes are TRBV28 and TRBJ2-4; 7 positions agree with TRBD2. The V segment lost 6 bases and the J segment 4 bases; nucleotides outside the gene matches: 3. Germline V lookup: CDR1 MDHEN, CDR2 SYDVKM. CDR3 size: 13 residues. CDR3 protein: CASRNSGKNIQYF. The CDR3 nucleotides read TGTGCCAGCAGGAATAGCGGGAAAAACATTCAGTACTTC.

The V call is TRBV5-1, the J call TRBJ2-7; TRBD2 matches 7 bases. Unmatched junction bases numbered 2, after V lost 1 base and J lost 1 base. This CDR3 contains 14 residues. Germline V gene sequence: CDR1 SGHRS, CDR2 YFSETQ. For the CDR3, the DNA is TGCGCCAGCAGCTTGTCTAGCGGTTCCTACGAGCAGTACTTC. Translating gives CASSLSSGSYEQYF. The full variable domain, completed using reference TRBV5-1 and TRBJ2-7, is KAGVTQTPRYLIKTRGQQVTLSCSPISGHRSVSWYQQTPGQGLQFLFEYFSETQRNKGNFPGRFSGRQFSNSRSEMNVSTLELGDSALYLCASSLSSGSYEQYFGPGTRLTVT.

The chain carries TRBV28 and TRBJ2-5; TRBD2 matches at 8 bases. The J call could be wrong; TRBJ2-7 is a better fit for the DNA end. This CDR3 spans 18 amino acids. Germline-derived CDR1 and CDR2 are MDHEN and SYDVKM. This CDR3 is CASSSARFLAGRGYEQYF. The CDR3 coding sequence is TGTGCCAGCAGTTCGGCCCGATTCCTAGCGGGTCGGGGCTACGAGCAGTACTTC.

This clone was counted once. DNA for the CDR3: TGTGCCAGCAGTTTAGGGAGGGGGAAAGGGTATGAGCAGTTCTTC. Residues: CASSLGRGKGYEQFF. V usage is TRBV27 and J usage is TRBJ2-1, with a weak D call TRBD2 (7 bases). Germline CDR1 and CDR2: MNHEY and SMNVEV (reference sequence). CDR3 size: 15 residues. Deletions cut 2 bases from V and 8 bases from J, with 16 bases between.

The rearrangement uses TRBV30 and TRBJ2-7; 9 bases line up with TRBD2. CDR1 GTSNPN and CDR2 SVGIG come from the germline V gene (reference sequence). V lost 4 bases and J lost 1; bases outside the gene matches: 8. This CDR3 comprises 15 residues. CDR3 residues: CAWKRRSGRSYEQYF. CDR3 in DNA: TGTGCCTGGAAAAGACGTAGCGGGAGATCCTACGAGCAGTACTTC.

This chain joins TRBV10-3 and TRBJ2-7; D might be TRBD1 (6 bases). The V end lost 5 bases, the J end lost 6 bases, and 17 bases lay between the germline ends. CDR1 and CDR2 (germline): ENHRY, SYGVKD. The CDR3 is 14 amino acids. CDR3 nucleotides: TGTGCCATCAGTAGCGGACAGTGGGGCGGCGAGCAGTACTTC. This gives the protein CAISSGQWGGEQYF.

V usage is TRBV6-4 and J usage is TRBJ2-7, with 7 bases matching TRBD2. Trimming took 6 bases from V and 2 from J; bases not matched to a gene: 16. CDR3 length: 17 amino acids. Germline CDR1 and CDR2: MRHNA and SNTAGT. The CDR3 reads CASRLYISPGLTYEQYF. The CDR3 bases are TGTGCCAGCAGACTCTATATTTCCCCGGGACTAACCTACGAGCAGTACTTC.

J is TRBJ1-4 and V is TRBV28; D unresolved. In germline, CDR1 is MDHEN, CDR2 SYDVKM. Trimming took off 2 bases at V and 6 bases at J, with 10 bases between the two ends. This CDR3 is 14 amino acids long. This CDR3 reads CASSLARSYEKLFF. The CDR3 DNA reads TGTGCCAGCAGTTTAGCCAGGAGCTATGAAAAACTGTTTTTT.

The rearrangement links TRBV28 to TRBJ1-4; 9 positions agree with TRBD1. CDR1 MDHEN and CDR2 SYDVKM come from the germline V gene. V was pared by 6 bases and J by 6 bases, with 8 bases of the junction left unmatched. The CDR3 consists of 15 residues. The chain's CDR3 is CASSSSGTGHEKLFF. The CDR3 DNA sequence: TGTGCCAGCAGCTCTTCGGGGACAGGGCATGAAAAACTGTTTTTT. The full variable domain, its missing parts supplied by reference TRBV28 and TRBJ1-4, is DVKVTQSSRYLVKRTGEKVFLECVQDMDHENMFWYRQDPGLGLRLIYFSYDVKMKEKGDIPEGYSVSREKKERFSLILESASTNQTSMYLCASSSSGTGHEKLFFGSGTQLSVL.

This chain links TRBV18 with TRBJ2-4; the D is unclear. The V gene's germline CDR1 is KGHSH and CDR2 LQKENI. This CDR3 region has 13 residues. The germline V and J ends were trimmed by 3 bases and 8 bases, with 11 bases remaining between them. CDR3 in DNA: TGTGCCAGCTCACCGGGAATTAGGTACATTCAGTACTTC. This encodes CASSPGIRYIQYF. The whole variable domain, filled in from reference TRBV18 and TRBJ2-4, reads NAGVMQNPRHLVRRRGQEARLRCSPMKGHSHVYWYRQLPEEGLKFMVYLQKENIIDESGMPKERFSAEFPKEGPSILRIQQVVRGDSAAYFCASSPGIRYIQYFGAGTRLSVL.

The rearrangement uses TRBV28 and TRBJ1-2; D remains ambiguous. The V end was cut by 4 bases, the J end by 7 bases, with 13 bases between. The CDR3 spans 13 residues. Germline CDR1 and CDR2: MDHEN and SYDVKM. DNA for the CDR3: TGTGCCAGCAGTTCACCCGCTGTTACTGGCTACACCTTC. Its protein product is CASSSPAVTGYTF.

The CDR3 DNA sequence: TGTGCCAGCAGTGGCGCCAGGGGGCGCGAGCAGTACTTC. Amino acid sequence: CASSGARGREQYF. V and J are TRBV28 and TRBJ2-7, with 8 nucleotides matching TRBD1. CDR1 is MDHEN, CDR2 SYDVKM, per germline. The junction had 6 bases not matched to a gene; V was cut back by 5 bases and J by 6 bases. CDR3 length: 13 amino acids.

The V call is TRBV5-1, the J call TRBJ2-3; D might be TRBD1 (6 bases). The CDR3 covers 14 residues. Per germline, CDR1 SGHRS and CDR2 YFSETQ. With 1 base removed from V and 5 bases from J, the gap between germline ends came to 11 bases. CDR3 coding DNA: TGCGCCAGCAGCTTGTGGACAGTTCTAGATACGCAGTATTTT. Amino acids: CASSLWTVLDTQYF. The entire variable domain, with the rest obtained from reference TRBV5-1 and TRBJ2-3, is as follows: KAGVTQTPRYLIKTRGQQVTLSCSPISGHRSVSWYQQTPGQGLQFLFEYFSETQRNKGNFPGRFSGRQFSNSRSEMNVSTLELGDSALYLCASSLWTVLDTQYFGPGTRLTVL.

The chain couples TRBV30 to TRBJ2-3, with 8 bases identical to TRBD1. V shed 5 bases and J 7 bases; nucleotides not matched to a gene: 8. Germline CDR1 reads GTSNPN; CDR2 reads SVGIG (reference sequence). This CDR3 is built from 13 residues. CDR3 protein: CAWDVQGVYTQYF. CDR3 nucleotide sequence: TGTGCCTGGGATGTACAGGGGGTTTATACGCAGTATTTT.